This TCR beta chain was obtained from a study of cytomegalovirus exposure and HLA in healthy donors. Study-wide points: It was reported in a later analysis that an Asian-associated ancestry cluster showed fewer N-insertions than the approximately 690-donor mean. A likely sequencing artifact accounted for one observed cluster of highly shared sequence variants.

Both 60 Vbeta primers and 13 Jbeta primers went into the PCR. Repertoires were generated with immunoSEQ multiplex PCR, while TCRdb's copy carries only in-frame clones and drops some. The sample comprises under 150,000 clones, under 90% of which are singletons, and approximately 2.4% rests with the top ten. J was trimmed by 1 base and V by 0 bases; bases with no gene match: 3. CDR1 and CDR2 (germline): SGDLS, YYNGEE. The CDR3 has 17 residues. A single count supports this clone. Its cognate antigen is unknown. This chain links TRBV9 with TRBJ2-3; 12 nucleotides align to TRBD2. The sequence came from a male donor in good health and CMV-seronegative. Sequencing was done on a sample of PBMCs. For the CDR3, the DNA is TGTGCCAGCAGCGTAGGGACTAGCGGGATCGGCACAGATACGCAGTATTTT. Its protein is CASSVGTSGIGTDTQYF. Full variable domain (remainder filled in from reference TRBV9 and TRBJ2-3): DSGVTQTPKHLITATGQRVTLRCSPRSGDLSVYWYQQSLDQGLQFLIQYYNGEERAKGNILERFSAQQFPDLHSELNLSSLELGDSALYFCASSVGTSGIGTDTQYFGPGTRLTVL.